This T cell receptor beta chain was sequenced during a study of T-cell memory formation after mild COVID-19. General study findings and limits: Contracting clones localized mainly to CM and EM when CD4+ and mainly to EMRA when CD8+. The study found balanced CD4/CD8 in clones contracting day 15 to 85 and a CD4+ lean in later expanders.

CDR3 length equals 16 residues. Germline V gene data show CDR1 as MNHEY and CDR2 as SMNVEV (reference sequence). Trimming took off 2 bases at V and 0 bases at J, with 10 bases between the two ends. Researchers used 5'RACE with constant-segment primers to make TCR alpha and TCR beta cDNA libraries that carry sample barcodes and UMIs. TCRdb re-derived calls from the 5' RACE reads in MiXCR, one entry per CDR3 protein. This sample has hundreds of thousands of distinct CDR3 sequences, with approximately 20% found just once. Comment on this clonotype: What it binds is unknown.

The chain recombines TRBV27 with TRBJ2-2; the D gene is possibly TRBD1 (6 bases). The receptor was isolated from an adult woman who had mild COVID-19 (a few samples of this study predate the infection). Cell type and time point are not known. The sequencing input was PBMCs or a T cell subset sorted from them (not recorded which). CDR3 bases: TGTGCCAGCAGTTTAACAGGGACCGCGAACACCGGGGAGCTGTTTTTT. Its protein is CASSLTGTANTGELFF.